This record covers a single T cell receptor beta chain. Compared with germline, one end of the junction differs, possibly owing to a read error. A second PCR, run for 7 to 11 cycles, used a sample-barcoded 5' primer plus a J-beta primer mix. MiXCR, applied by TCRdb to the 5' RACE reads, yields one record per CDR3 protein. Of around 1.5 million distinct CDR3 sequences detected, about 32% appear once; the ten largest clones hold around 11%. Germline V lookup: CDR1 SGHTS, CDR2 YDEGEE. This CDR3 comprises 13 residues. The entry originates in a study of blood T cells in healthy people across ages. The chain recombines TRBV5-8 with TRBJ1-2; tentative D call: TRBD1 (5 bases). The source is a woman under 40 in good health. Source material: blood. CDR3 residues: CASSSGPTLGYTF. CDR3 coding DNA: TGTGCAAGCAGCTCGGGACCGACATTGGGCTACACCTTC.